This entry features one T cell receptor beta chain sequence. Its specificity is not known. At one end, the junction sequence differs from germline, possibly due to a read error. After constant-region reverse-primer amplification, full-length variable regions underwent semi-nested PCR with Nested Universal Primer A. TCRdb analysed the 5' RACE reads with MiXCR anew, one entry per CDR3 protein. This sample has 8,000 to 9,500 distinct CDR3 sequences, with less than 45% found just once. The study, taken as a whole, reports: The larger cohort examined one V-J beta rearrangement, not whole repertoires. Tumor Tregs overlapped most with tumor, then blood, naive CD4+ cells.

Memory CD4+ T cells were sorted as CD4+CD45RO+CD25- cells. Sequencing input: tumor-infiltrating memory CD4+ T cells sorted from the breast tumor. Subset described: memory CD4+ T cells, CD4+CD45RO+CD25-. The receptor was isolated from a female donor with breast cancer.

The CDR3 DNA reads TGTGCCAGCAGTGGCGGGGGCACCGTATATTTT. Protein sequence: CASSGGGTVYF. The chain is built from TRBV25-1 and TRBJ1-3, with a weak D call TRBD1 (6 bases). This CDR3 region has 11 residues. Germline lookup yields CDR1 MGHDK and CDR2 SYGVNS.